The 3 T cell receptor beta chains given below trace back to one sample, sequenced in a study of T cell responses to AZD1222 COVID-19 vaccine. Produced via immunoSEQ multiplex PCR; TCRdb's table is partial and in-frame only. The repertoire holds approximately 120,000 clones, 70% to 90% seen once, with 8% to 10% in the top ten. This sample comprised peripheral blood, obtained 28 days after the second AZD1222 dose. The origin of the receptors is an adult who received the AZD1222 COVID-19 vaccine.

The rearrangement links TRBV27 to TRBJ1-1; D remains unclear. CDR1 MNHEY and CDR2 SMNVEV come from the germline V gene (reference sequence). CDR3 size: 13 residues. Trimming left V 3 bases short and J 0 bases short, with 5 bases between. The CDR3 nucleotides are TGTGCCAGCAGTTTCTCAATGAACACTGAAGCTTTCTTT. It encodes CASSFSMNTEAFF.

The V call is TRBV19, the J call TRBJ1-6; D is perhaps TRBD1 (5 bases). The germline V gene has CDR1 LNHDA and CDR2 SQIVND (reference sequence). The CDR3 runs 14 residues. V was trimmed by 7 bases and J by 7 bases, leaving 14 bases between them. The CDR3 is CASIGGQPNSPLHF. The CDR3 bases are TGTGCCAGTATTGGCGGACAACCGAATTCACCCCTCCACTTT.

The rearrangement links TRBV11-2 to TRBJ1-2; D uncertain. The CDR3 consists of 14 residues. Trimming removed 1 base at V and 3 bases at J, with 9 bases between. Germline V gives CDR1 SGHAT, CDR2 FQNNGV. CDR3 amino acids: CASSLGPRDYGYTF. The DNA of the CDR3 is TGTGCCAGCAGCTTAGGACCTAGGGACTATGGCTACACCTTC.